This T cell receptor (beta chain) was identified in a study of OX40 agonist ivuxolimab in advanced cancers. Whole-study findings and limits: It was not determined which antigens were specifically recognized by the peripheral T cells that had undergone clonal expansion.

Of note for this clone: The antigen remains undetermined.

Clones were read by immunoSEQ multiplex PCR, and TCRdb kept only the in-frame ones, dropping some. Of approximately 90,000 clones listed, less than 95% are singletons. The sequencing here drew on CD4+ or CD8+ T cells sorted from blood, taken in a trial of the OX40 agonist ivuxolimab. This clonotype was obtained from an adult with an advanced solid tumor such as melanoma, head and neck, liver or kidney cancer.

The CDR3 nucleotides read TGTGCCAGCAGCCGTCACGGGACCCAGTACTTC. Translation gives CASSRHGTQYF. V is TRBV5-6 and J is TRBJ2-5; D remains unclear. Germline V gene data show CDR1 as SGHDT and CDR2 as YYEEEE. CDR3 length: 11 residues. Deletions cut 4 bases from V and 7 bases from J, with 8 bases between.